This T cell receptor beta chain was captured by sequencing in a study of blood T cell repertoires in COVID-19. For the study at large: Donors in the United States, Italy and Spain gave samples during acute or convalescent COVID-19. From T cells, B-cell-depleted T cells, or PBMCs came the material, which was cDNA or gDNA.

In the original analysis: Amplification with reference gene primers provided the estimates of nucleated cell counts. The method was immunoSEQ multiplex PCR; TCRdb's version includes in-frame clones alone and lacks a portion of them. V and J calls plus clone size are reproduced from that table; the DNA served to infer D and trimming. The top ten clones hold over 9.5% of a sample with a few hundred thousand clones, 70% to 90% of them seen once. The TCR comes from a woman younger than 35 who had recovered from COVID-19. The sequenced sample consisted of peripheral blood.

The CDR3 sequence: CASSKGQGDEQYF. DNA of the CDR3: TGTGCCAGTAGTAAGGGACAGGGGGACGAGCAGTACTTC. The chain employs TRBV19 and TRBJ2-7, with TRBD1 matching 11 bases. With 4 bases clipped from V and 5 bases from J, the junction kept 1 base outside the gene matches. Germline V lookup: CDR1 LNHDA, CDR2 SQIVND (reference sequence). This CDR3 has 13 amino acids.